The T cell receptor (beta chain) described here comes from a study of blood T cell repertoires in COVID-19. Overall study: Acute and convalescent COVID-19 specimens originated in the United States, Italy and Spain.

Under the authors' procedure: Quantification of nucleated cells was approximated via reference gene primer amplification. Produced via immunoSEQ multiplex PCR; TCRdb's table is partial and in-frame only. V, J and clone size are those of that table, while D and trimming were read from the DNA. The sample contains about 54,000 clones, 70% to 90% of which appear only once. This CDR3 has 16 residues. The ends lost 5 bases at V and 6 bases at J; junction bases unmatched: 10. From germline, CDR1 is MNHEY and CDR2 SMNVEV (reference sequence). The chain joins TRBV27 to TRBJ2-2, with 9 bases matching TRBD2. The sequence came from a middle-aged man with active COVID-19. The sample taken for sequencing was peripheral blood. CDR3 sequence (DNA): TGTGCCAGCAGTCCTATCGGATTAGCGGGGGCCGGGGAGCTGTTTTTT. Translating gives CASSPIGLAGAGELFF.